The subject of this entry is one TCR beta chain. Per the study methods: Using reference gene primer amplification, nucleated cell counts were estimated. Here immunoSEQ multiplex PCR was the method, and the copy in TCRdb shows in-frame clones only, minus some. V and J calls and clone size come straight from that table; D and trimming were deduced from the DNA. The sample has around 180,000 clones; more than 85% are singletons. The V gene end was trimmed by 2 bases and the J gene end by 4 bases; junction bases not matched to a gene: 3. Per germline, CDR1 MDHEN and CDR2 SYDVKM. CDR3 size: 16 residues. This entry comes from a study of blood T cell repertoires in COVID-19. Study overall: The United States, Italy and Spain were the sources of the acute and convalescent COVID-19 samples. The analysed material was cDNA or gDNA that came from T cells, B-cell-depleted T cells, or PBMCs.

The chain is built from TRBV28 and TRBJ2-1; 12 bases map to TRBD2. The sequence came from a man aged 65-85 years with active or convalescent COVID-19. The sequenced material came from peripheral blood. In nucleotides, the CDR3 is TGTGCCAGCAGTTTACCGGGACTAGCGGGTTACAATGAGCAGTTCTTC. Amino acids: CASSLPGLAGYNEQFF.